This is a list of T cell receptor beta chains from one sample in a study of stem cell transplantation in POMP-related autoinflammatory disease. Sequencing used immunoSEQ multiplex PCR; TCRdb keeps in-frame clones, though not all of them. This table holds tens of thousands of clones, roughly 93% found once. This specimen was CD4+ T cells from PBMCs, taken after stem cell transplantation. The receptors shown here come from a human patient with POMP-related autoinflammation and immune dysregulation (PRAID). Some of the T cells may derive from the graft donor. Both conserved end residues are trimmed from each CDR3.

J gene: TRBJ1-5
V gene: TRBV19
CDR3 protein: ASSTTLQPQH

J gene: TRBJ2-1
V gene: TRBV5-1
CDR3 protein: ASSLATGGNEQF

J gene: TRBJ2-3
V gene: TRBV2
CDR3 protein: ASSERAGRRTDTQY

J gene: TRBJ1-4
V gene: TRBV6-5
CDR3 protein: ASSYGGARGEKLF

J gene: TRBJ1-1
V gene: TRBV18
CDR3 protein: ASSAGQGATEAF

J gene: TRBJ1-5
V gene: TRBV2
CDR3 protein: ASSEEGQPQH

J gene: TRBJ2-1
V gene: TRBV30
CDR3 protein: AWTLDRGYGEQF

J gene: TRBJ1-4
V gene: TRBV10-3
CDR3 protein: AISGSTGGPRGNEKLF

J gene: TRBJ2-1
V gene: TRBV19
CDR3 protein: ASSILGLPEQF

J gene: TRBJ1-2
V gene: TRBV28
CDR3 protein: ASSFGQGTGYT

J gene: TRBJ2-3
V gene: TRBV12-3/TRBV12-4
CDR3 protein: ASSLGTRDTQY

J gene: TRBJ2-3
V gene: TRBV28
CDR3 protein: ASTDIGRDSTDTQY

J gene: TRBJ2-6
V gene: TRBV5-1
CDR3 protein: ASTLSISSGANVLT

J gene: TRBJ2-1
V gene: TRBV6-5
CDR3 protein: ASSYDTGVNEQF

J gene: TRBJ2-5
V gene: TRBV5-4
CDR3 protein: ASSLEGPKTQY

J gene: TRBJ2-7
V gene: TRBV29-1
CDR3 protein: SVSETSGRVQY

J gene: TRBJ2-3
V gene: TRBV5-1
CDR3 protein: ASSPGTANTDTQY

J gene: TRBJ1-5
V gene: TRBV3-1/TRBV3-2
CDR3 protein: ASSQAGGINQPQH